This passage covers 7 T cell receptor beta chains from one sample sequenced in a study of cytomegalovirus exposure and HLA in healthy donors. PCR used 60 Vbeta primers and 13 Jbeta primers. The table came from immunoSEQ multiplex PCR; TCRdb's copy has only in-frame clones and leaves some out. Found here are fewer than 250,000 clones, roughly 80% of them singletons; the top ten hold around 3.2%. Sequencing input: PBMCs. These TCRs come from a woman aged 25 to 45 in good health and CMV-seropositive.

The gene calls are TRBV7-9 and TRBJ1-4; TRBD1 matches at 11 bases. CDR1 and CDR2 from the germline V gene are SEHNR and FQNEAQ (reference sequence). V lost 5 bases to trimming and J lost 6 bases; unmatched junction nucleotides: 2. The CDR3 sequence is 14 residues long. The CDR3 DNA is TGTGCCAGCAGCCGGACAGGGGGCTATGAAAAACTGTTTTTT. Translating it yields CASSRTGGYEKLFF.

The rearrangement links TRBV27 to TRBJ1-1, with 9 bases that match TRBD1. The germline CDR1 and CDR2 sequences are MNHEY and SMNVEV (reference sequence). This CDR3 contains 14 residues. J lost 4 bases, V lost 7 bases, and 7 bases had no gene match. The CDR3 nucleotides are TGTGCCAGCACCCACGTGACAGGGGGCACTGAAGCTTTCTTT. Encoded protein: CASTHVTGGTEAFF.

This sequence joins TRBV13 and TRBJ1-1; 7 bases are shared with TRBD1. Trimming removed 5 bases from V and 2 bases from J; junction bases left unmatched: 8. The CDR3 sequence is 15 residues long. Looked up from germline, CDR1 is PRHDT and CDR2 is FYEKMQ (reference sequence). Here the CDR3 DNA reads TGTGCCAGCAGCACCCTGACAGGGCATAACACTGAAGCTTTCTTT. This sequence encodes CASSTLTGHNTEAFF. Full variable domain (outside the CDR3, taken from reference TRBV13 and TRBJ1-1): AAGVIQSPRHLIKEKRETATLKCYPIPRHDTVYWYQQGPGQDPQFLISFYEKMQSDKGSIPDRFSAQQFSDYHSELNMSSLELGDSALYFCASSTLTGHNTEAFFGQGTRLTVV.

This clone was recorded a few times. V is TRBV7-9 and J is TRBJ2-7; 10 nucleotides align to TRBD2. V dropped 1 base and J dropped 6; count of bases not matched to a gene: 6. The germline V gene has CDR1 SEHNR and CDR2 FQNEAQ (reference sequence). CDR3 length: 15 residues. The CDR3 DNA reads as TGTGCCAGCAGCTTAGATGGCCTAGCGGGAGTCGAGCAGTACTTC. Its translation is CASSLDGLAGVEQYF.

This chain links TRBV27 with TRBJ2-7; 9 nucleotides line up with TRBD2. The ends lost 1 base at V and 4 bases at J; junction bases unmatched: 2. CDR1 is MNHEY and CDR2 is SMNVEV in the germline V gene (reference sequence). The CDR3 totals 14 residues. As DNA, the CDR3 is TGTGCCAGCAGTTTATTTAGCGGGAGTTACGAGCAGTACTTC. This translates into CASSLFSGSYEQYF.

The V and J genes are TRBV13 and TRBJ2-7; 9 bases line up with TRBD1. The V segment lost 6 bases and the J segment 5 bases; nucleotides outside the gene matches: 11. CDR1 is PRHDT, CDR2 FYEKMQ, per germline (reference sequence). This CDR3 contains 15 residues. CDR3 bases: TGTGCCAGCAGAAGAAGCGGACAGGGGCTTCACGAGCAGTACTTC. This codes for CASRRSGQGLHEQYF.

The chain combines TRBV11-2 with TRBJ2-7; 13 bases fit TRBD2. Germline V gives CDR1 SGHAT, CDR2 FQNNGV. V lost 5 bases to trimming and J lost 3 bases; unmatched junction nucleotides: 4. The CDR3 is 15 residues long. CDR3 coding DNA: TGTGCCAGCAGCCCGGGACTAGCGGGAATCTACGAGCAGTACTTC. Protein sequence: CASSPGLAGIYEQYF.